This T cell receptor beta chain was retrieved from a study of blood T cell repertoires in COVID-19. This CDR3 region has 14 residues. In germline, CDR1 is SGDLS, CDR2 YYNGEE. Trimming took 0 bases from V and 10 from J, leaving 14 bases between them. Produced via immunoSEQ multiplex PCR; TCRdb's table is partial and in-frame only. The sample holds 220,000 or so clones, around 86% seen once. Participant ages covered about 18 to 95 years across 24 US areas. The chain combines TRBV9 with TRBJ2-1; TRBD1 might be the D (5 bases). Sequencing input: PBMCs or T cells enriched from blood (not recorded which). The clonotype was recovered from a woman aged 50 to 60 who had recovered from COVID-19. Here the CDR3 DNA reads TGTGCCAGCAGCGTAGCTCCCACCACAGGCGAGCAGTTCTTC. Protein product: CASSVAPTTGEQFF.